One and the same sample provided the 19 T cell receptor beta chains below, sequenced in a study of control samples from healthy donors and cancer patients. Here immunoSEQ multiplex PCR was the method, and the copy in TCRdb shows in-frame clones only, minus some. The table has around 150,000 clones, less than 95% seen once. The sequenced material came from PBMCs. The receptors originated from a man aged 60 to 75 with colorectal cancer.

This chain uses TRBV18 with TRBJ2-5, with a weak D call TRBD2 (6 bases). This CDR3 has 13 amino acids. Germline V gene data show CDR1 as KGHSH and CDR2 as LQKENI. V was shortened by 2 bases and J by 6 bases, with 10 bases between the two germline ends. Here the CDR3 reads CASSPGAGKTQYF. The CDR3 DNA sequence: TGTGCCAGCTCACCAGGGGCGGGGAAGACCCAGTACTTC.

The rearrangement links TRBV28 to TRBJ1-4, with 7 bases that match TRBD1. The CDR3 extends over 14 amino acids. With V trimmed by 6 bases and J by 8 bases, 9 bases remained unmatched. Germline CDR1 reads MDHEN; CDR2 reads SYDVKM. The CDR3 DNA follows: TGTGCCAGCAGGGGGCCAGGGGGGGTGGAAAAACTGTTTTTT. Its translation: CASRGPGGVEKLFF.

The rearrangement joins TRBV5-8 to TRBJ1-5, with D perhaps matching TRBD1 (5 bases). CDR1 and CDR2 from the germline V gene are SGHTS and YDEGEE. V lost 10 bases and J lost 6, with 11 bases in between. The CDR3 consists of 11 residues. The CDR3 region is CAGGAGQPQHF. The CDR3 DNA is TGTGCCGGGGGAGCTGGTCAGCCCCAGCATTTT.

The chain combines TRBV18 with TRBJ2-3; TRBD2 matches at 8 bases. Germline CDR1 KGHSH, CDR2 LQKENI. This CDR3 spans 14 amino acids. J lost 2 bases, V lost 4 bases, and 2 bases had no gene match. The CDR3 coding sequence is TGTGCCAGCTCACTCGGGGGGGCCACAGATACGCAGTATTTT. Translated: CASSLGGATDTQYF.

This clone was seen only once. This chain links TRBV19 with TRBJ1-4; D perhaps matches TRBD1 (5 bases). The CDR3 covers 13 residues. V was pared by 7 bases and J by 5 bases, with 11 bases between. Germline loops: CDR1 LNHDA, CDR2 SQIVND (reference sequence). The CDR3 region has the DNA TGTGCCAGTACCCCGGACACGAATGAAAAACTGTTTTTT. Amino acid sequence: CASTPDTNEKLFF.

In the case of this clone: In the same sample, other DNA sequences code for this CDR3. Here the CDR3 reads CASSAHPGTEFETQYF. The CDR3 nucleotides are TGTGCCAGCAGCGCGCATCCCGGGACAGAATTTGAGACCCAGTACTTC. The chain links TRBV9 to TRBJ2-5; 7 bases fit TRBD1. The CDR3 is 16 amino acids. Germline lookup yields CDR1 SGDLS and CDR2 YYNGEE. The V and J ends lost 3 bases and 5 bases, in that order; junction bases with no gene match: 13.

This clone was detected only a few times. The chain carries TRBV7-2 and TRBJ1-1; D remains ambiguous. This CDR3 has 12 amino acids. Deletions cut 5 bases from V and 6 bases from J, with 10 bases between. Germline loops: CDR1 SGHTA, CDR2 FQGNSA. The CDR3 region is CASSLRESEAFF. The CDR3 DNA is TGTGCCAGCAGCCTCCGAGAGTCTGAAGCTTTCTTT.

V and J are TRBV29-1 and TRBJ1-4; D might be TRBD1 (5 bases). Trimming removed 7 bases from V and 5 bases from J, with 14 bases in between. CDR3 length: 13 amino acids. Germline V gives CDR1 SQVTM, CDR2 ANQGSEA. Here the CDR3 reads CSGLGGGNEKLFF. The CDR3, as DNA: TGCAGCGGCCTTGGGGGGGGAAATGAAAAACTGTTTTTT.

This chain uses TRBV7-2 with TRBJ1-6; 8 nucleotides line up with TRBD1. The CDR3 runs 15 residues. V shed 3 bases and J 6 bases; nucleotides not matched to a gene: 4. CDR1 SGHTA and CDR2 FQGNSA come from the germline V gene. This CDR3 is CASSFDRGSNSPLHF. CDR3 in DNA: TGTGCCAGCAGCTTTGACAGGGGATCTAATTCACCCCTCCACTTT.

V gene TRBV23-1 combines with J gene TRBJ2-5; 7 bases align to TRBD1. TRBV23-1 is an ORF for which the function is uncertain. Trimming removed 5 bases from V and 1 base from J; junction bases left unmatched: 10. The CDR3 is 16 amino acids. The DNA of the CDR3 is TGCGCCAGCAGTGGAAACATCGGGACAGCCCAAGAGACCCAGTACTTC. It codes for CASSGNIGTAQETQYF.

The gene calls are TRBV18 and TRBJ1-1; tentatively, D is TRBD1 (6 bases). Trimming stripped 2 bases from V and 2 bases from J, with 12 bases between. The CDR3 contains 15 residues. From germline, CDR1 is KGHSH and CDR2 LQKENI. CDR3 DNA sequence: TGTGCCAGCTCACCATATGGGACACCCAACACTGAAGCTTTCTTT. This codes for CASSPYGTPNTEAFF.

As concerns this clone: Within the sample, other DNA sequences also encode this same CDR3. The rearrangement joins TRBV12-3 or TRBV12-4 to TRBJ1-2; D perhaps matches TRBD1 (5 bases). The CDR3 extends over 13 amino acids. V was clipped by 5 bases and J by 4 bases, with 11 bases between them. The chain's CDR3 is CASSLGGSYGYTF. DNA for the CDR3: TGTGCCAGCAGTCTGGGGGGGTCCTATGGCTACACCTTC.

J is TRBJ1-1 and V is TRBV19; 8 nucleotides line up with TRBD1. J gave up 1 base and V 7 bases, and 5 bases lay outside the gene matches. Germline V CDR1 and CDR2: LNHDA, SQIVND (reference sequence). CDR3 size: 14 residues. CDR3 bases: TGTGCCAGTATTAACAGGGGGAGGAACACTGAAGCTTTCTTT. It yields the protein CASINRGRNTEAFF.

The V gene is TRBV10-2, the J gene TRBJ1-5; 12 nucleotides line up with TRBD1. CDR3 length: 13 amino acids. The germline gives CDR1 WSHSY, CDR2 SAAADI. The junction had 8 bases not matched to a gene; V was cut back by 10 bases and J by 10 bases. The CDR3 loop reads CATLTGTGGPQHF. The CDR3 region has the DNA TGCGCCACTCTTACCGGGACAGGGGGCCCCCAGCATTTT.

The chain recombines TRBV6-6 with TRBJ2-3; maybe TRBD2 (6 bases). The CDR3 totals 15 residues. Trimming left V 0 bases short and J 2 bases short, with 9 bases between. From germline, CDR1 is MNHNY and CDR2 SVGAGI (reference sequence). The CDR3: CASSYSGLVTDTQYF. In DNA, the CDR3 is TGTGCCAGCAGTTACTCGGGACTGGTCACAGATACGCAGTATTTT.

The chain links TRBV4-2 to TRBJ2-2, with D unclear. The germline gives CDR1 LGHNA, CDR2 YNFKEQ. The ends were cut back, 0 bases at V and 4 bases at J, with 9 bases in the middle. The CDR3 has 15 residues. Here the CDR3 DNA reads TGTGCCAGCAGCCAAGATCGAGGACGCACCGGGGAGCTGTTTTTT. This translates into CASSQDRGRTGELFF.

This chain connects TRBV18 to TRBJ1-2, with D possibly matching TRBD1 (6 bases). Deletions cut 3 bases from V and 4 bases from J, with 12 bases between. This CDR3 region has 14 residues. Per the germline V gene, CDR1 is KGHSH and CDR2 is LQKENI. CDR3 nucleotides: TGTGCCAGCTCACCTCGGGACATCGCCTATGGCTACACCTTC. Its protein is CASSPRDIAYGYTF.

CDR3 coding DNA: TGCGCCAGCAGCTCTTTACCGGGAGCCAATGAAAAACTGTTTTTT. It specifies CASSSLPGANEKLFF. The chain uses TRBV5-1 and TRBJ1-4; D gene uncertain. In germline, CDR1 is SGHRS, CDR2 YFSETQ. Trimming cost V 3 bases and J 5 bases, with 14 bases left between them. The length of the CDR3 is 15 residues. The full variable domain, with the rest looked up from reference TRBV5-1 and TRBJ1-4, is KAGVTQTPRYLIKTRGQQVTLSCSPISGHRSVSWYQQTPGQGLQFLFEYFSETQRNKGNFPGRFSGRQFSNSRSEMNVSTLELGDSALYLCASSSLPGANEKLFFGSGTQLSVL.

The V gene is TRBV12-3 or TRBV12-4, the J gene TRBJ1-4; D call uncertain. The CDR3 loop spans 12 amino acids. Trimming cost V 7 bases and J 6 bases, with 9 bases left between them. DNA for the CDR3: TGTGCCAGCACCCTCCACGATGAAAAACTGTTTTTT. It translates to CASTLHDEKLFF.